This TCR beta chain is drawn from a study of blood T cell repertoires in COVID-19. Whole-study context: COVID-19 samples, acute and convalescent, were from the United States, Italy and Spain.

In the original workflow: By means of reference gene primer amplification, nucleated cell counts were estimated. The table came from immunoSEQ multiplex PCR; TCRdb's copy has only in-frame clones and leaves some out. V and J calls and clone size come straight from that table; D and trimming were deduced from the DNA. The sample carries roughly 60,000 clones, roughly 85% recorded once. V lost 4 bases to trimming and J lost 10 bases, with 15 bases between them. The CDR3 is 14 amino acids. Germline CDR1 is SGHTS and CDR2 is YDEGEE. The chain links TRBV5-8 to TRBJ1-6; a weak D match, TRBD1 (6 bases). The specimen sequenced was peripheral blood. The TCR was taken from a middle-aged man with acute or convalescent COVID-19. The CDR3 is CASSPGGGSSPLHF. For the CDR3, the DNA is TGTGCCAGCAGCCCGGGGGGGGGCTCGTCACCCCTCCACTTT. The full variable domain, rest sourced from reference TRBV5-8 and TRBJ1-6, is EAGVTQSPTHLIKTRGQQATLRCSPISGHTSVYWYQQALGLGLQFLLWYDEGEERNRGNFPPRFSGRQFPNYSSELNVNALELEDSALYLCASSPGGGSSPLHFGNGTRLTVT.